This T cell receptor (beta chain) was captured by sequencing in a study of blood T cell repertoires in COVID-19. In the authors' workflow: Estimation of nucleated cell counts was performed using reference gene primer amplification. Repertoires were generated with immunoSEQ multiplex PCR, while TCRdb's copy carries only in-frame clones and drops some. Clonal size and the V and J genes are those of that table, whereas D and trimming came from the DNA. This sample has 300,000 to 400,000 clones; roughly 88% occur once, and the top ten carry under 3%. Source material: peripheral blood. This receptor was taken from a woman aged 25-40 years with COVID-19, enrolled during active disease.

The CDR3 sequence is CASSQDLAGGGYYGYTF. In DNA form, the CDR3 reads TGTGCCAGCAGCCAAGATCTGGCAGGGGGCGGATACTATGGCTACACCTTC. V gene TRBV4-2 combines with J gene TRBJ1-2, with TRBD1 matching over 8 bases. This CDR3 contains 17 residues. J gave up 3 bases and V 0 bases, and 9 bases lay outside the gene matches. Germline CDR1 reads LGHNA; CDR2 reads YNFKEQ.